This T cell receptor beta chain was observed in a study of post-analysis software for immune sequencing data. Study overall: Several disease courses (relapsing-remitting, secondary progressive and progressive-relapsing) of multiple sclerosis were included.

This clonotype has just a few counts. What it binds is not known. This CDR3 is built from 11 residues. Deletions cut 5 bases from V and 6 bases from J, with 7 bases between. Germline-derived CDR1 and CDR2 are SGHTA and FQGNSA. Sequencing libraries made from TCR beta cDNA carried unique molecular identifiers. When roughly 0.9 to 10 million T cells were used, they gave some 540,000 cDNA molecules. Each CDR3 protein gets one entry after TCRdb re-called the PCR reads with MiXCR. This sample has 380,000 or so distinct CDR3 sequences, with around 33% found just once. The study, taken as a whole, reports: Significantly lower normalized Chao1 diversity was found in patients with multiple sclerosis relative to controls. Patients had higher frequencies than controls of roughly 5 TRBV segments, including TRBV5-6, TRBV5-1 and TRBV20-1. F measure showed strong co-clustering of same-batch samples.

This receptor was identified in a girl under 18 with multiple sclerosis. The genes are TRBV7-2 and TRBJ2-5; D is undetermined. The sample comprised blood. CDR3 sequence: CASSPFQTQYF. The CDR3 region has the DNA TGTGCCAGCAGCCCATTTCAGACCCAGTACTTC.